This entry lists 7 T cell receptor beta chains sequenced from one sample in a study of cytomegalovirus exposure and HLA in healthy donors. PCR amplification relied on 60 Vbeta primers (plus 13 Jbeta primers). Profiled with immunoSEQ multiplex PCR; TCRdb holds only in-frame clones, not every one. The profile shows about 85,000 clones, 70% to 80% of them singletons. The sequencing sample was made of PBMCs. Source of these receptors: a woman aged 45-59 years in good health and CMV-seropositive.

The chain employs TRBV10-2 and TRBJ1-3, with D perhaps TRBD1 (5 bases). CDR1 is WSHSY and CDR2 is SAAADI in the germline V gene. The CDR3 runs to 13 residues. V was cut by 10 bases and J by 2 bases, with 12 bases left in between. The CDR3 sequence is CANPRGAGNTIYF. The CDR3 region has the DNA TGCGCCAACCCTCGGGGGGCTGGAAACACCATATATTTT.

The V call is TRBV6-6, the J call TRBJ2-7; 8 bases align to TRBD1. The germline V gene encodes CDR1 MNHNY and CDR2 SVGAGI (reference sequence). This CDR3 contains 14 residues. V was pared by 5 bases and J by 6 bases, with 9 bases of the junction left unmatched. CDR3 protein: CASSASRDRSEQYF. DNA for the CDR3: TGTGCCAGCAGTGCGTCCCGGGACAGGTCCGAGCAGTACTTC.

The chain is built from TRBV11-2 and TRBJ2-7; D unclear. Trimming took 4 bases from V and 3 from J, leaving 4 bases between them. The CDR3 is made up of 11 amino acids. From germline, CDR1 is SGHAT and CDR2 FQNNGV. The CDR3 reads CASSYSYEQYF. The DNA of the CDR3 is TGTGCCAGCAGCTACAGCTACGAGCAGTACTTC. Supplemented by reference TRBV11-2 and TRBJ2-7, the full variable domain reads EAGVAQSPRYKIIEKRQSVAFWCNPISGHATLYWYQQILGQGPKLLIQFQNNGVVDDSQLPKDRFSAERLKGVDSTLKIQPAKLEDSAVYLCASSYSYEQYFGPGTRLTVT.

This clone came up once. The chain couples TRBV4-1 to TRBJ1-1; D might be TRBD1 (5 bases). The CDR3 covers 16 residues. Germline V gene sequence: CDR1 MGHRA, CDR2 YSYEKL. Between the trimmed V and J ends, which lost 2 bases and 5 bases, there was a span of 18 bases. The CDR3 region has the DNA TGCGCCAGCAGCCAACTCGGGGGGGGATTGGGGACTGAAGCTTTCTTT. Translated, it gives CASSQLGGGLGTEAFF.

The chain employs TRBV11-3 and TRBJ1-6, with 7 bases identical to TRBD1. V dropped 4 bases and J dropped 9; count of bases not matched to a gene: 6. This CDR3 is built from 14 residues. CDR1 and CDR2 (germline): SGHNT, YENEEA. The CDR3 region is CASSSGQQGSPLHF. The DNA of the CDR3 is TGTGCCAGCAGCTCGGGACAGCAGGGTTCACCCCTCCACTTT.

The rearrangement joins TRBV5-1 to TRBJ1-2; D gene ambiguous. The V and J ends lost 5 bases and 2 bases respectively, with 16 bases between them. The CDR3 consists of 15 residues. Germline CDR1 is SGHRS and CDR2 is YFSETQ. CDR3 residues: CASSGLADLNYGYTF. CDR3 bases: TGCGCCAGCAGTGGCTTAGCGGATCTAAACTATGGCTACACCTTC.

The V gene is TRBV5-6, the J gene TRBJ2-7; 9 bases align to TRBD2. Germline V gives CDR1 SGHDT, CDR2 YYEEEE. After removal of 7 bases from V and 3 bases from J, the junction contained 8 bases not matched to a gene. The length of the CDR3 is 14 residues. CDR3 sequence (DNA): TGTGCCAGCGTAAGACTAGCGGTGCACTACGAGCAGTACTTC. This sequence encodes CASVRLAVHYEQYF. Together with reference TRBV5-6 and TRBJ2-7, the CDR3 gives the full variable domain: DAGVTQSPTHLIKTRGQQVTLRCSPKSGHDTVSWYQQALGQGPQFIFQYYEEEERQRGNFPDRFSGHQFPNYSSELNVNALLLGDSALYLCASVRLAVHYEQYFGPGTRLTVT.